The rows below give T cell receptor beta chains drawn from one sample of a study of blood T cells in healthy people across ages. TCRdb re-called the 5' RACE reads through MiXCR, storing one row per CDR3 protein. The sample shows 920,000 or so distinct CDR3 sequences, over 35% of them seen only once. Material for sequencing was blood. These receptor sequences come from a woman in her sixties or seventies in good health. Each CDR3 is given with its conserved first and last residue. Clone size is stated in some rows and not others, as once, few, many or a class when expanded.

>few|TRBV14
CASSQVPSYNEQFF
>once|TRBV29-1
CSGEDRDGYTF
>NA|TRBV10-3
CAISEGTSRGELFF
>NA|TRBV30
CAWSVGRAYEQYF
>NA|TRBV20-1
CSATTGQGWNEQFF
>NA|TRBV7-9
CASSNTAGSSNYGYTF
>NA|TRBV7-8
CASSGGTDRNYGYTF
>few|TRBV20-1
CSAQPTQGRIYGYTF
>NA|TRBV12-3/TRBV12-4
CASSSKASTEAFF
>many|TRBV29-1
CSVVAGESAEQYF
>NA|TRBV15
CATSRTPQETQYF
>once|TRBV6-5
CASSSNGGLYGYTF
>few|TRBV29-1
CSVRGQGTTYEQYF
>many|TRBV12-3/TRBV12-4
CASSLGTNPHKQYF
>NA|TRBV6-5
CASSLTTGGSYNEQFF
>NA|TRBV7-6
CASSLLVSGSTDTQYF
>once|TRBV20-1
CSAKGPRGSGETQYF
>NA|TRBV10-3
CAIGQDQQPQHF
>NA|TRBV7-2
CASRKTSGGRNEQFF
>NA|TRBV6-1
CASSEAGTASSYEQYF
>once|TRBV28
CASSFTGTGVTDTQYF
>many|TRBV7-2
CASSLGAGNTEAFF
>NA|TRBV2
CASSLDRDTGTDTQYF
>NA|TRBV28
CASSILSNEQFF
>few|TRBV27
CASRTGLDTQYF
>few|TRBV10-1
CASSPKVAAITDTQYF
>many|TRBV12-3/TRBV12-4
CASSWADYEQYF
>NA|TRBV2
CASMKDGVYQETQYF
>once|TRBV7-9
CASSAGTGTSAFF
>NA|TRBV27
CASSLDRGRVAEAFF
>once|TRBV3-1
CASSQVGRLSEQYF
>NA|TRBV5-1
CASGQRGAAYNEQFF
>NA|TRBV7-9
CAGRRDDYGYTF
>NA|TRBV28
CASSLPAGVKSEQYF
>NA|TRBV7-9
CASSEGAVNEQFF
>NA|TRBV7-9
CASSPGTGGDDTQYF
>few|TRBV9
CASSVGLAGNIQYF
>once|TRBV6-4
CASSVLTGEYQGTQYF
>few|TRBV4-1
CASSQDAERFRDTQYF
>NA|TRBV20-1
CSATSGRAGVDGYTF
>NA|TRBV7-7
CANSLVLGERAQYF
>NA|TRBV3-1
CASSPGPTDTPYF
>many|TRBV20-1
CSALGTGNYEQYF
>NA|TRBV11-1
CASSFRTGGNTEAFF
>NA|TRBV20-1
CSAFRQGGLPQHF
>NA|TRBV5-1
CASDREGADTQYF
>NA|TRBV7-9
CAGGRDTYEQYF
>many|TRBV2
CASSVPGKYNEQFF
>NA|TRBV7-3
CASSLTLGSGGRRDTQYF